These T cell receptor beta chains were read from a single sample in a study of blood T cell repertoires in COVID-19. Method: immunoSEQ multiplex PCR; TCRdb's copy keeps in-frame clones and lacks some. Counted here are about 180,000 clones, around four fifths occurring once; the ten biggest clones make up around 7%. Sequencing was performed on peripheral blood. These TCRs come from a woman between 40 and 55 years old with COVID-19, enrolled during active disease. Each CDR3 is given without its conserved first and last residue.

V gene,J gene,CDR3 protein
TRBV19,TRBJ1-5,ASKTGTGGSNQPQH
TRBV6-5,TRBJ2-7,ASRINRDYEQY
TRBV5-1,TRBJ2-5,ASSLARGRGETQY
TRBV6-5,TRBJ2-7,ASNLAGAYEQY
TRBV5-4,TRBJ1-3,ASSSGTASGNTIY
TRBV14,TRBJ2-5,ASSHPPGPGGKETQY
TRBV27,TRBJ2-1,ASSYGWPRGKDEQF
TRBV27,TRBJ2-7,ASSLAQGAREQY
TRBV7-3,TRBJ2-3,ASSPGAVDTQY
TRBV4-1,TRBJ2-1,ASSQDLTGGTYNEQF